This is a list of T cell receptor beta chains from one sample in a study of blood T cell repertoires in COVID-19. Here immunoSEQ multiplex PCR was the method, and the copy in TCRdb shows in-frame clones only, minus some. In the table there are roughly 300,000 clones, approximately 84% of which are singletons. Sequenced input: peripheral blood. Receptor source: a human donor with COVID-19, enrolled during active disease. The donor label of this sample is uncertain. CDR3s include the opening cysteine and the closing phenylalanine or tryptophan. The D gene is left open where the match is weak. Where a row states a size, it is once, few, many or the class of an expanded clone; other rows omit it.

>many|NA|TRBJ2-7|TRBV5-1
CASSLRYRQSDHEQYF
TGCGCCAGCAGCTTACGCTACAGGCAGTCAGACCACGAGCAGTACTTC
>NA|TRBD2|TRBJ2-3|TRBV3-1/TRBV3-2
CASSRQIAGTLGTQYF
TGTGCCAGCAGCCGACAGATAGCGGGGACCTTGGGTACGCAGTATTTT
>once|TRBD1|TRBJ1-4|TRBV24-1
CATSDDTGGRFEKLFF
TGTGCCACCAGTGATGATACAGGGGGCAGGTTTGAAAAACTGTTTTTT
>NA|NA|TRBJ2-7|TRBV27
CASSLTAGALREQYF
TGTGCCAGCAGTTTAACTGCAGGGGCGCTTAGGGAGCAGTACTTC
>NA|TRBD2|TRBJ2-1|TRBV9
CASSAVAGGPGNEQFF
TGTGCCAGCAGCGCCGTAGCGGGAGGGCCGGGGAATGAGCAGTTCTTC
>NA|TRBD1|TRBJ2-1|TRBV7-3
CASSPDRASYNEQFF
TGTGCCAGCAGTCCGGACAGGGCATCCTACAATGAGCAGTTCTTC
>NA|NA|TRBJ2-7|TRBV11-3
CASSFEEGYEQYF
TGTGCCAGCAGCTTCGAGGAGGGGTACGAGCAGTACTTC
>NA|NA|TRBJ2-1|TRBV28
CASRADSGSYNEQFF
TGTGCCAGCAGGGCGGACAGCGGCTCCTACAATGAGCAGTTCTTC
>NA|NA|TRBJ1-2|TRBV5-1
CASSLTGPRDYGYTF
TGCGCCAGCAGCTTGACGGGTCCCAGGGACTATGGCTACACCTTC
>NA|TRBD2|TRBJ2-5|TRBV5-6
CASSFYGLAGWETQYF
TGTGCCAGCAGCTTCTACGGACTAGCGGGATGGGAGACCCAGTACTTC
>NA|NA|TRBJ2-1|TRBV24-1
CATSDPTGEQFF
TGTGCCACCAGTGATCCTACGGGTGAGCAGTTCTTC
>NA|NA|TRBJ1-5|TRBV19
CASSIRQPEPQHF
TGTGCCAGTAGTATAAGACAGCCCGAGCCCCAGCATTTT
>NA|TRBD1|TRBJ1-6|TRBV6-5
CASASGTANSPLHF
TGTGCCAGCGCCTCCGGGACAGCTAATTCACCCCTCCACTTT
>NA|NA|TRBJ2-3|TRBV29-1
CSVESKEGTDTQYF
TGCAGCGTTGAAAGTAAGGAGGGAACAGATACGCAGTATTTT
>NA|NA|TRBJ1-2|TRBV20-1
CSARKEPAYTF
TGCAGTGCTAGAAAAGAACCTGCGTACACCTTC
>NA|TRBD2|TRBJ2-4|TRBV28
CASSPSLAGVSNIQYF
TGTGCCAGCAGTCCGTCACTAGCGGGAGTTTCAAACATTCAGTACTTC
>NA|NA|TRBJ2-1|TRBV11-3
CASSPLGVNEQFF
TGTGCCAGCAGCCCCCTAGGAGTCAATGAGCAGTTCTTC
>few|NA|TRBJ2-5|TRBV5-1
CASSRQAQETQYF
TGCGCCAGCAGCCGACAGGCTCAAGAGACCCAGTACTTC
>NA|TRBD2|TRBJ2-5|TRBV4-2
CASSQDEEGGRAMRTQYF
TGTGCCAGCAGCCAAGATGAGGAGGGCGGGAGGGCGATGAGGACCCAGTACTTC
>once|NA|TRBJ2-1|TRBV6-6
CASSNNRDPYNEQFF
TGTGCCAGCAGTAACAACAGGGATCCCTACAATGAGCAGTTCTTC
>NA|NA|TRBJ1-5|TRBV6-5
CASSYGGAEQPQHF
TGTGCCAGCAGTTATGGGGGGGCAGAACAGCCCCAGCATTTT
>NA|TRBD1|TRBJ2-5|TRBV19
CASSIRQGGQETQYF
TGTGCCAGTAGTATTCGACAGGGGGGCCAAGAGACCCAGTACTTC
>once|TRBD1|TRBJ2-2|TRBV28
CAVPGQLNTGELFF
TGTGCCGTACCGGGACAGCTGAACACCGGGGAGCTGTTTTTT
>NA|NA|TRBJ1-5|TRBV28
CASRAGNQPQHF
TGTGCCAGCAGGGCCGGGAATCAGCCCCAGCATTTT
>NA|NA|TRBJ1-5|TRBV18
CASSPQGGSSNQPQHF
TGTGCCAGCTCACCACAAGGAGGGTCTAGCAATCAGCCCCAGCATTTT
>NA|TRBD1|TRBJ2-3|TRBV28
CASSTGTVPDTQYF
TGTGCCAGCAGTACCGGGACAGTCCCAGATACGCAGTATTTT
>once|NA|TRBJ2-7|TRBV7-6
CASSLDVTGFDEQYF
TGTGCCAGCAGCTTAGATGTCACAGGGTTCGACGAGCAGTACTTC
>NA|TRBD1|TRBJ1-2|TRBV4-1
CASSQDPRTGGYTF
TGCGCCAGCAGCCAAGATCCCCGGACAGGTGGCTACACCTTC
>NA|NA|TRBJ2-2|TRBV5-4
CASSLAGQGGTGELFF
TGTGCCAGCAGCTTGGCCGGCCAGGGGGGTACCGGGGAGCTGTTTTTT
>NA|TRBD1|TRBJ1-5|TRBV3-1/TRBV3-2
CASSRQGSNQPQHF
TGTGCCAGCAGCCGACAGGGGAGCAATCAGCCCCAGCATTTT
>NA|NA|TRBJ1-1|TRBV11-2
CASSWGGKAEAFF
TGTGCCAGCAGCTGGGGAGGGAAGGCTGAAGCTTTCTTT
>NA|NA|TRBJ2-7|TRBV7-9
CASREAGTPSSEQYF
TGTGCCAGCAGAGAAGCCGGGACACCTTCGTCCGAGCAGTACTTC
>NA|NA|TRBJ1-1|TRBV29-1
CSVESGATNTEAFF
TGCAGCGTTGAGAGTGGTGCAACGAACACTGAAGCTTTCTTT
>NA|TRBD1|TRBJ2-2|TRBV5-6
CASSDNRGLVAGELFF
TGTGCCAGCAGCGACAACAGGGGTTTGGTGGCCGGGGAGCTGTTTTTT
>NA|TRBD2|TRBJ2-2|TRBV5-1
CASSLSGRGTGELFF
TGCGCCAGCAGCTTAAGCGGGAGAGGAACCGGGGAGCTGTTTTTT
>NA|NA|TRBJ1-2|TRBV18
CASSYDSLNYGYTF
TGTGCCAGCTCATACGACAGTCTTAACTATGGCTACACCTTC
>NA|TRBD2|TRBJ2-7|TRBV5-4
CASSPSREGLYEQYF
TGTGCCAGCAGCCCTAGCCGGGAGGGCCTCTACGAGCAGTACTTC
>NA|NA|TRBJ1-5|TRBV27
CASSPLAGSGDQPQHF
TGTGCCAGCAGTCCCCTGGCAGGGTCAGGGGATCAGCCCCAGCATTTT
>NA|NA|TRBJ2-7|TRBV7-9
CASSLRRHEQYF
TGTGCCAGCAGCTTGAGGCGGCACGAGCAGTACTTC
>NA|NA|TRBJ1-1|TRBV27
CASSLSTGNTEAFF
TGTGCCAGCAGTTTATCGACAGGGAACACTGAAGCTTTCTTT
>once|TRBD1|TRBJ2-3|TRBV30
CAWSGLTGAGGTDTQYF
TGTGCCTGGAGTGGATTGACAGGGGCCGGGGGCACAGATACGCAGTATTTT
>few|NA|TRBJ1-2|TRBV7-2
CASSLESGSYGYTF
TGTGCCAGCAGCTTAGAATCGGGTAGCTATGGCTACACCTTC